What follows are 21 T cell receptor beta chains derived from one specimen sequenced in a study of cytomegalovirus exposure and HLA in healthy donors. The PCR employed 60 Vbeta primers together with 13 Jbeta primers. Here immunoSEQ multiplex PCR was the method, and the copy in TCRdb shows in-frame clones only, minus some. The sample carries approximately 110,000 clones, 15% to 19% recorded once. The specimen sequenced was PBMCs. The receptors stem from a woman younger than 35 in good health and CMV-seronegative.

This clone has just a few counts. The CDR3 sequence: CASSYEGNTEAFF. CDR3 DNA sequence: TGTGCCAGCAGCTATGAGGGGAACACTGAAGCTTTCTTT. The genes are TRBV7-9 and TRBJ1-1; unclear D gene. This CDR3 is built from 13 residues. The V and J ends lost 4 bases and 1 base respectively, with 7 bases between them. Germline CDR1 SEHNR, CDR2 FQNEAQ (reference sequence).

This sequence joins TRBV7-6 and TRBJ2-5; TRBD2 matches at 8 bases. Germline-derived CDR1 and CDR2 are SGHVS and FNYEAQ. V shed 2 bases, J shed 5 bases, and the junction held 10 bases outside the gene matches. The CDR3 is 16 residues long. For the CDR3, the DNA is TGTGCCAGCAGCTTAAAGGGTAGCGGGATCGAGGAGACCCAGTACTTC. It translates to CASSLKGSGIEETQYF.

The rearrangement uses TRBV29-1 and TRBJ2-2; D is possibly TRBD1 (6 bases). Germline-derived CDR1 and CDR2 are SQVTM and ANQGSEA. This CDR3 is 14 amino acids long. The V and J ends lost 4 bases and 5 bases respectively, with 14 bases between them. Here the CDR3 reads CSVGEQGWTGELFF. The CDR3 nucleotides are TGCAGCGTTGGGGAACAGGGATGGACCGGGGAGCTGTTTTTT.

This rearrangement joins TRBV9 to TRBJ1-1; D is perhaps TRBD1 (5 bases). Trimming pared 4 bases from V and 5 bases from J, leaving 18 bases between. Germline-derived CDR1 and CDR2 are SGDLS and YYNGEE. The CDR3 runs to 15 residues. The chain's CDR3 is CASSPDPGRGTEAFF. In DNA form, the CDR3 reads TGTGCCAGCAGCCCCGACCCAGGGCGGGGAACTGAAGCTTTCTTT.

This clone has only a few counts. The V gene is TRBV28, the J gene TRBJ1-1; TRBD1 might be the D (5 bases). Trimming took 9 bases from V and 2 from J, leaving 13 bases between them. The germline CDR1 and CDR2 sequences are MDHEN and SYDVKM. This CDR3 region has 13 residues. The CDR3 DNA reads TGTGCCAGTGACAGAATCCTTAACACTGAAGCTTTCTTT. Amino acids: CASDRILNTEAFF.

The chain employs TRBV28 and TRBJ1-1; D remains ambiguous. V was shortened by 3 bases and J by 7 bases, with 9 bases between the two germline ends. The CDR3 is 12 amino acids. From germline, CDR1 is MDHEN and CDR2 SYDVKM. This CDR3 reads CASSFGNGEAFF. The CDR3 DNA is TGTGCCAGCAGTTTCGGGAACGGTGAAGCTTTCTTT.

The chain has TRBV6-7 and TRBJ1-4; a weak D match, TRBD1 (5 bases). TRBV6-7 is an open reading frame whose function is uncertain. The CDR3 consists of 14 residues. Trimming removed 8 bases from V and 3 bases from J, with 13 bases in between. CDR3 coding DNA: TGTGCCAGCGGCCCGACAGATGCTAATGAAAAACTGTTTTTT. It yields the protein CASGPTDANEKLFF.

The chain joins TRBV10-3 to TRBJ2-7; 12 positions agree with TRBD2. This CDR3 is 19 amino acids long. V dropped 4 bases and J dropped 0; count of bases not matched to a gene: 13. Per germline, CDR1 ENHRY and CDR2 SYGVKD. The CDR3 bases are TGTGCCATCAGTGGGCCTAGCGGGAGGGCAATCCCGAGCTCCTACGAGCAGTACTTC. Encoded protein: CAISGPSGRAIPSSYEQYF.

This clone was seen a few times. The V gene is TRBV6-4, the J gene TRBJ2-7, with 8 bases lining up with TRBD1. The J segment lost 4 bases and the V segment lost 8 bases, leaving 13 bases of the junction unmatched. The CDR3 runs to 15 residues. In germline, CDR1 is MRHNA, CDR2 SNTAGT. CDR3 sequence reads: CASSIRGTGGYEQYF. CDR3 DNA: TGTGCCAGCTCCATACGAGGAACAGGGGGTTACGAGCAGTACTTC.

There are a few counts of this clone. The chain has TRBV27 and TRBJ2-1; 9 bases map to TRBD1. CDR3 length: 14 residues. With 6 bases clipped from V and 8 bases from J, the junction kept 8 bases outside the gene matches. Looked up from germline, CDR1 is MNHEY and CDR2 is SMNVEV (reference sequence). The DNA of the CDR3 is TGTGCCAGCAGGGGGGACAGGGAGACGGATGAGCAGTTCTTC. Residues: CASRGDRETDEQFF.

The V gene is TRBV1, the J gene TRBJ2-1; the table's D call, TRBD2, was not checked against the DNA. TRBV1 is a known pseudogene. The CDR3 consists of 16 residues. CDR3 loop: CTSSARRLAGGNEQFF. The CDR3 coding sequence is TGCACCAGCAGCGCAAGAAGACTAGCGGGAGGTAATGAGCAGTTCTTC.

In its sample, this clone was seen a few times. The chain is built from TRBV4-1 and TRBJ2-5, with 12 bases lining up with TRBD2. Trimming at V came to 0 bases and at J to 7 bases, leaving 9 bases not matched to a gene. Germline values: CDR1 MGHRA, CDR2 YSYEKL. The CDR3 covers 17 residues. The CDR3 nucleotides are TGCGCCAGCAGCCAAGACGCTAGCGGGGGGGTCCTTTTGACCCAGTACTTC. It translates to CASSQDASGGVLLTQYF.

CDR3: CASTGQNYGYTF. The CDR3 coding sequence is TGTGCTTCGACAGGGCAGAACTATGGCTACACCTTC. The V and J genes are TRBV30 and TRBJ1-2, with 7 bases aligning to TRBD1. The length of the CDR3 is 12 residues. Germline-derived CDR1 and CDR2 are GTSNPN and SVGIG (reference sequence).

This CDR3 reads CSVGRVGQPQHF. The CDR3 nucleotides read TGCAGCGTTGGCAGGGTTGGTCAGCCCCAGCATTTT. The chain links TRBV29-1 to TRBJ1-5; a weak D match, TRBD1 (5 bases). There are 12 residues in the CDR3. Trimming shortened V by 4 bases and J by 6 bases, and 10 bases separated the two germline ends. CDR1 and CDR2 (germline): SQVTM, ANQGSEA.

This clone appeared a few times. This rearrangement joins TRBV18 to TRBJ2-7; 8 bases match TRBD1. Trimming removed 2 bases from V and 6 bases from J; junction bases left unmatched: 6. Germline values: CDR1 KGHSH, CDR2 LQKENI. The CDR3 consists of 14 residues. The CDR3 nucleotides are TGTGCCAGCTCACCAGGGCAGGGGGCGGGCGAGCAGTACTTC. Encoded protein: CASSPGQGAGEQYF. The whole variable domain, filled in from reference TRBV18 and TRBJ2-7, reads NAGVMQNPRHLVRRRGQEARLRCSPMKGHSHVYWYRQLPEEGLKFMVYLQKENIIDESGMPKERFSAEFPKEGPSILRIQQVVRGDSAAYFCASSPGQGAGEQYFGPGTRLTVT.

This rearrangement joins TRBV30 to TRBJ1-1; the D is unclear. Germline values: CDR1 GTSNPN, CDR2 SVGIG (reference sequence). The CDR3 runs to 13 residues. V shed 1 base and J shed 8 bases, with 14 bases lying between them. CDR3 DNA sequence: TGTGCCTGGAGTGGCCAGGAAAGGATAGAAGCTTTCTTT. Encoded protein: CAWSGQERIEAFF.

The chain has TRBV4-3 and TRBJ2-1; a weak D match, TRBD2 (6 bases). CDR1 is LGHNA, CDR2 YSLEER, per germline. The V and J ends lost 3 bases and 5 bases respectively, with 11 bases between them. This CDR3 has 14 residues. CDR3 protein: CASSHRGTDNEQFF. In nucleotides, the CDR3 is TGCGCCAGCAGCCATCGGGGGACGGACAATGAGCAGTTCTTC.

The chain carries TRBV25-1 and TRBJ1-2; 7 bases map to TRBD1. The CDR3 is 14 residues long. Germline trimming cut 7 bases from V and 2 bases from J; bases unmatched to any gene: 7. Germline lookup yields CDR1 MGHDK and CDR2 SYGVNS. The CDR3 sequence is CASNGDSRNYGYTF. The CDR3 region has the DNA TGTGCCAGCAATGGGGACAGCCGCAACTATGGCTACACCTTC.

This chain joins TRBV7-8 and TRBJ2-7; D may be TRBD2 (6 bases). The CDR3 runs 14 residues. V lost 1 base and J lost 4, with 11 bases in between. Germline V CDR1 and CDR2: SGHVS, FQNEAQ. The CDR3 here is CASSLEDYLYEQYF. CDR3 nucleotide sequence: TGTGCCAGCAGCTTAGAGGACTACCTATACGAGCAGTACTTC.

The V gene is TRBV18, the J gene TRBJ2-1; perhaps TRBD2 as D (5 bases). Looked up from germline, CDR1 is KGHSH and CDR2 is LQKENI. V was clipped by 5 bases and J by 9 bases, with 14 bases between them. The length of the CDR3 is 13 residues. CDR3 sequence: CASSMTNLGEQFF. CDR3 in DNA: TGTGCCAGCTCAATGACTAATTTAGGTGAGCAGTTCTTC.

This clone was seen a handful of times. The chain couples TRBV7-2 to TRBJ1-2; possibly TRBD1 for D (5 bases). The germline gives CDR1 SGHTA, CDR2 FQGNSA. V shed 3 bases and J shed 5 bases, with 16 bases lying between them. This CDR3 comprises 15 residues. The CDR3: CASSFGQGYGYGYTF. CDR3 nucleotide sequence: TGTGCCAGCAGCTTCGGTCAGGGCTATGGGTATGGCTACACCTTC.